This T cell receptor (beta chain) was found in a study of cytomegalovirus exposure and HLA in healthy donors. Whole-study results and caveats: Some TCR beta chains (roughly 150 of them) were listed as cytomegalovirus-associated. In an earlier analysis, most TCR beta V segments were productive about 90% or about 30% of the time.

Trimming took 6 bases from V and 1 from J; bases not matched to a gene: 1. Germline values: CDR1 MNHNY, CDR2 SVGAGI (reference sequence). The CDR3 loop spans 14 amino acids. The donors gave bone marrow, and they were healthy. This clone was counted only a few times. Its antigen is undetermined. With 60 Vbeta and 13 Jbeta primers, the PCR was carried out. Some clones are missing from TCRdb's copy, which holds only in-frame ones; the method was immunoSEQ multiplex PCR. The table records 150,000 to 200,000 clones, under 85% of them present only once. The genes are TRBV6-6 and TRBJ2-5, with 11 nucleotides matching TRBD2. Sequencing was done on a sample of PBMCs. This receptor was obtained from a man aged 45-65 years in good health and CMV-seropositive. The CDR3 DNA is TGTGCCAGCAGGGGGACTAGCGGCCAAGAGACCCAGTACTTC. Translated, it gives CASRGTSGQETQYF.